This T cell receptor beta chain came from a study of OX40 agonist ivuxolimab in advanced cancers. The CDR3 spans 16 residues. Germline CDR1 is LNHNV and CDR2 is YYDKDF (reference sequence). Deletions cut 8 bases from V and 6 bases from J, with 23 bases between. Data came from immunoSEQ multiplex PCR; TCRdb stores just in-frame clones and leaves some out. In the table there are around 24,000 clones, roughly 80% of which are singletons. The TCR originated in an adult with an advanced solid tumor such as melanoma, head and neck, liver or kidney cancer. The genes are TRBV15 and TRBJ1-5; D is unresolved. Sequencing used CD4+ or CD8+ T cells sorted from blood, obtained in a trial of the OX40 agonist ivuxolimab. CDR3 nucleotides: TGTGCCACCCCTTCAAGGCAGCTCCCCGCGGGTCAGCCCCAGCATTTT. Protein sequence: CATPSRQLPAGQPQHF.